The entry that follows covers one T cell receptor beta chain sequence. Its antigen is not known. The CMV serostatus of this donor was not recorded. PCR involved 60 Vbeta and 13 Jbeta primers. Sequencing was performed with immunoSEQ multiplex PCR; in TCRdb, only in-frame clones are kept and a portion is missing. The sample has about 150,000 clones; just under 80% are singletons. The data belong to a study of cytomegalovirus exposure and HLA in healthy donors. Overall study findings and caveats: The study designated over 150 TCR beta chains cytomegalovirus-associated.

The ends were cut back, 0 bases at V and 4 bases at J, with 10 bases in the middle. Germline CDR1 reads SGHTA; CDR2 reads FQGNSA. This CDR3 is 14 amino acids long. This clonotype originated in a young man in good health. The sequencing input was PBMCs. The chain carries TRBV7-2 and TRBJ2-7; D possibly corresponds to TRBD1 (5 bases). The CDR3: CASSLAGRAYEQYF. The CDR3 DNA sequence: TGTGCCAGCAGCTTAGCCGGCAGGGCTTACGAGCAGTACTTC. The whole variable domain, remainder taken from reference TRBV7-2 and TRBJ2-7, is GAGVSQSPSNKVTEKGKDVELRCDPISGHTALYWYRQSLGQGLEFLIYFQGNSAPDKSGLPSDRFSAERTGGSVSTLTIQRTQQEDSAVYLCASSLAGRAYEQYFGPGTRLTVT.